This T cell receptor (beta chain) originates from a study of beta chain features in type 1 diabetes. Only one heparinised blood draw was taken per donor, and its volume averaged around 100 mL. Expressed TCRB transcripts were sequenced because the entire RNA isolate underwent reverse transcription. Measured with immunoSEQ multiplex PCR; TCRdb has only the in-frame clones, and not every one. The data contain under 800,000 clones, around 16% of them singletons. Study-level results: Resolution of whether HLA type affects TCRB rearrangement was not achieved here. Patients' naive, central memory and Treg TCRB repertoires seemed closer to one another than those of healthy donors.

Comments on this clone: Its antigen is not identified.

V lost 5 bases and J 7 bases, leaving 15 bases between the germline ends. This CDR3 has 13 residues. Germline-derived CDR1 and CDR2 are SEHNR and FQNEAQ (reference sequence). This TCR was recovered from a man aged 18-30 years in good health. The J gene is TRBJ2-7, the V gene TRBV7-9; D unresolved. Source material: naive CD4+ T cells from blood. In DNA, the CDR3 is TGTGCCAGCAGCGGAACCGTACCTCAAGAGCAGTACTTC. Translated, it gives CASSGTVPQEQYF. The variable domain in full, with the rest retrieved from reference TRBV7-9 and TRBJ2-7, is DTGVSQNPRHKITKRGQNVTFRCDPISEHNRLYWYRQTLGQGPEFLTYFQNEAQLEKSRLLSDRFSAERPKGSFSTLEIQRTEQGDSAMYLCASSGTVPQEQYFGPGTRLTVT.